This TCR beta chain is drawn from a study of T cell responses to AZD1222 COVID-19 vaccine. Findings and caveats of the study: Across spike, vaccine-associated CD4 TCRs were found, dominant at 160-218 and 743-854. The reported proportion of spike-specific TCRs targeting unmutated variant regions was nearly half.

Losses at the gene ends were 4 bases for V and 3 bases for J; bases not matched to a gene: 7. Germline V CDR1 and CDR2: SGHRS, YFSETQ. The CDR3 totals 15 residues. Only in-frame clones appear in the TCRdb table, and some are missing; sequencing was by immunoSEQ multiplex PCR. This table has some 91,000 clones, roughly nine tenths appearing once. Comment on this clone: Its antigen is unknown.

J is TRBJ2-3 and V is TRBV5-1; 8 bases agree with TRBD2. This clonotype was sampled from an adult in good health. The input for sequencing was peripheral blood, taken on day 0 of AZD1222 vaccination. The DNA for the CDR3 is TGCGCCAGCAGCAGAATAGCGGGACTGACAGATACGCAGTATTTT. This encodes CASSRIAGLTDTQYF.